The clone carrying this TCR beta chain was seen a few times. These data come from a study of CD8+ T cells in alopecia areata. Specimens obtained from alopecia areata patients comprised lesional scalp punch biopsies and peripheral blood. Between the trimmed V and J ends, which lost 2 bases and 4 bases, there was a span of 8 bases. Germline assignment: CDR1 SQVTM and CDR2 ANQGSEA. The CDR3 is 12 residues long. Extracted from the samples, RNA was reverse transcribed into cDNA to serve as the sequencing template. TCRdb's copy holds only in-frame clones and misses some; the assay was immunoSEQ multiplex PCR. The data contain about 180,000 clones, roughly 60% of them singletons.

The rearrangement joins TRBV29-1 to TRBJ1-1; D is unclear. Sequences were derived from CD4+ T cells sorted from blood, sampled at week 0. This clonotype was obtained from a human donor with alopecia areata. The CDR3 DNA is TGCAGCGTTGAACAGGCCATCACTGAAGCTTTCTTT. Translation gives CSVEQAITEAFF.